Listed here is a single TCR beta chain. The V end lost 6 bases, the J end lost 1 base, and 15 bases lay between the germline ends. The CDR3 has 16 residues. The germline V gene encodes CDR1 MNHEY and CDR2 SVGAGI. This sample is part of a study of blood T cells in healthy people across ages. Primers used in a second PCR of roughly 7 to 12 cycles were a sample-barcoded 5' primer and a J-beta primer mix. TCRdb re-derived calls from the 5' RACE reads in MiXCR, one entry per CDR3 protein. The sample shows 800,000 or so distinct CDR3 sequences, 62% of them seen only once. The gene calls are TRBV6-5 and TRBJ1-4, with a weak D call TRBD1 (6 bases). This sequence was found in a man aged 25 to 45 in good health. The source material was blood. The CDR3 reads CASRRHGGGTNEKLFF. CDR3 coding DNA: TGTGCCAGCAGGCGACATGGAGGGGGAACTAATGAAAAACTGTTTTTT.